The rows below give T cell receptor beta chains drawn from one sample of a study of shared clonotypes between healthy human individuals. Measured with immunoSEQ multiplex PCR; TCRdb has only the in-frame clones, and not every one. The data show some 2.4 million clones, with approximately 93% seen just once and 0.35% to 0.45% held by the top ten. Sequenced material: naive CD4+ T cells from PBMCs. These receptor sequences come from a man aged 18 to 30 in good health. Some clones in this sample may be carry-over from other donors' samples. Each CDR3 is given with its conserved first and last residue. D genes are given only for firm matches. Clone size is not always given. Where it is, it says once, few, many or a class for expanded clones.

clone_size,d_call,j_call,v_call,cdr3_nt,cdr3_aa
-,TRBD1,TRBJ1-1,TRBV28,TGTGCCAGCAGGGCCACGGGACAGGGCCCTGAAGCTTTCTTT,CASRATGQGPEAFF
-,-,TRBJ1-4,TRBV15,TGTGCCACCAGCAGAGCAGGGAACGTGGGTGAAAAACTGTTTTTT,CATSRAGNVGEKLFF
few,-,TRBJ1-2,TRBV28,TGTGCCAGCAGCCGTTATGGCTACACCTTC,CASSRYGYTF
once,TRBD1,TRBJ2-5,TRBV7-8,TGTGCCAGCAGCCCGAGGGACAGGGAACAAGAGACCCAGTACTTC,CASSPRDREQETQYF
-,TRBD2,TRBJ2-1,TRBV9,TGTGCCAGCAGCGTAGCCCCCACTAGCGGGAGAGCAAGGGAGCAGTTCTTC,CASSVAPTSGRAREQFF
-,-,TRBJ2-7,TRBV5-1,TGCGCCAGCTTTACATCCCCAGGGTCCTACGAGCAGTACTTC,CASFTSPGSYEQYF
-,-,TRBJ1-5,TRBV5-6,TGTGCCAGCAGCTTCCGAGGGGCGTCCCCCAATCAGCCCCAGCATTTT,CASSFRGASPNQPQHF
-,-,TRBJ2-3,TRBV29-1,TGCAGCGTTGAAGTCCCGCTCCAGGCAGATACGCAGTATTTT,CSVEVPLQADTQYF
-,TRBD2,TRBJ2-1,TRBV18,TGTGCCAGCTCACCCGGGACTAGCGGGAGGGGCGGTGAGCAGTTCTTC,CASSPGTSGRGGEQFF
-,TRBD2,TRBJ2-5,TRBV27,TGTGCCAGCAATAGCGGGAACCAAGAGACCCAGTACTTC,CASNSGNQETQYF
once,TRBD2,TRBJ2-3,TRBV6-1,TGTGCCAGCAGTGGGAGACTAGCGGGGATGGCAGATACGCAGTATTTT,CASSGRLAGMADTQYF
-,TRBD1,TRBJ1-2,TRBV5-1,TGCGCCAGCAGCTCCATGGGACAGTCAGGCTATGGCTACACCTTC,CASSSMGQSGYGYTF
-,-,TRBJ2-3,TRBV18,TGTGCCAGCTCCGCAACGATCACTTACACAGATACGCAGTATTTT,CASSATITYTDTQYF
-,-,TRBJ2-5,TRBV27,TGTGCCAGCAGTTCGTCCTGGACTGGGAAGACCCAGTACTTC,CASSSSWTGKTQYF
few,-,TRBJ1-1,TRBV6-1,TGTGCCAGCAGTGCCAGGGTTCTGAACACTGAAGCTTTCTTT,CASSARVLNTEAFF
-,TRBD1,TRBJ1-2,TRBV28,TGTGCCAGCAGAATAGGACAGGGAGGGGGCTACACCTTC,CASRIGQGGGYTF
-,-,TRBJ1-6,TRBV28,TGTGCCAGCAGCGAGGGTGGAGATTCACCCCTCCACTTT,CASSEGGDSPLHF
-,-,TRBJ2-3,TRBV20-1,TGCAGTGCTAGAAAGGCGGATACGCAGTATTTT,CSARKADTQYF
-,TRBD2,TRBJ2-5,TRBV7-8,TGTGCCAGCAGCTCCTCCCTTCGACTAGCGGGAGGGTGGGAGACCCAGTACTTC,CASSSSLRLAGGWETQYF
-,TRBD2,TRBJ2-1,TRBV7-2,TGTGCCAGCAGCTCGACTAGCGGATACAATGAGCAGTTCTTC,CASSSTSGYNEQFF
-,-,TRBJ2-7,TRBV27,TGTGCCAGCAGCTCAAAATGGGGACCCGGGGAGCAGTACTTC,CASSSKWGPGEQYF
-,-,TRBJ2-5,TRBV6-5,TGTGCCAGCAGTTACGGGACCGGCATCAAAGAGACCCAGTACTTC,CASSYGTGIKETQYF
-,-,TRBJ1-2,TRBV6-5,TGTGCCAGCAGTTACTCGAGCCAGGGAGGGCGAGGCTACACCTTC,CASSYSSQGGRGYTF
-,-,TRBJ2-7,TRBV5-1,TGCGCCAGCAGCTTGGAGGGAGGCACTACCTACGAGCAGTACTTC,CASSLEGGTTYEQYF
-,TRBD1,TRBJ1-1,TRBV5-1,TGCGCCAGCAGCCCTGGTCAGGGGGCTGGGTTGGACACTGAAGCTTTCTTT,CASSPGQGAGLDTEAFF
-,-,TRBJ1-2,TRBV4-2,TGTGCCAGCAGCCAACGTAACAGGGAGTTCCCCTATGGCTACACCTTC,CASSQRNREFPYGYTF
-,TRBD2,TRBJ2-7,TRBV4-2,TGTGCCAGCAGCCAAGATAGGTTTGGGACTACCCTGGGGCAGTACTTC,CASSQDRFGTTLGQYF
-,TRBD1,TRBJ1-2,TRBV7-9,TGTGCCAGCAGCTTAGCGGGGGACAGGGTGGATGGTGGCTACACCTTC,CASSLAGDRVDGGYTF
-,TRBD2,TRBJ2-3,TRBV7-2,TGTGCCAGCAGTCAACTAGCGCCCACTCCTCATACGCAGTATTTT,CASSQLAPTPHTQYF
-,-,TRBJ1-2,TRBV6-6,TGTGCCAGCAGTAAGGGTACTAACTATGGCTACACCTTC,CASSKGTNYGYTF
-,-,TRBJ1-3,TRBV28,TGTGCCAGCAGTTTAGGTAGGATTGGAAACACCATATATTTT,CASSLGRIGNTIYF
-,-,TRBJ2-6,TRBV7-2,TGTGCCAGCACCCCCGGGGCCAACGTCCTGACTTTC,CASTPGANVLTF
-,TRBD2,TRBJ2-4,TRBV11-2,TGTGCCAGCAGCCTCCAGACTAGCGGGAGATCCAAAAACATTCAGTACTTC,CASSLQTSGRSKNIQYF
-,TRBD2,TRBJ2-2,TRBV5-6,TGTGCCAGCAGCCTTCCCGGACTAGCGGGAGGGCACACCGGGGAGCTGTTTTTT,CASSLPGLAGGHTGELFF
-,-,TRBJ2-5,TRBV5-3,TGTGCCAGAAGGCGAAATATCCAAGAGACCCAGTACTTC,CARRRNIQETQYF
once,-,TRBJ2-6,TRBV4-3,TGCGCCAGCAGCCAGGCGGCTAGGTATGGGGCCAACGTCCTGACTTTC,CASSQAARYGANVLTF
-,-,TRBJ2-7,TRBV28,TGTGCCAGCAGTTTTCTAACAGGATCCTACGAGCAGTACTTC,CASSFLTGSYEQYF
-,-,TRBJ2-7,TRBV11-2,TGTGCCAGCAGCTTATATCCGGAAAGCTCCTACGAGCAGTACTTC,CASSLYPESSYEQYF
once,TRBD1,TRBJ2-7,TRBV5-1,TGCGCCAGCAGCTCCGGGACAGGGAGGTACGAGCAGTACTTC,CASSSGTGRYEQYF
-,-,TRBJ1-5,TRBV4-1,TGCGCCAGCAGCCGACTCCCCCCCGCGGCCAACCCCCTTTATAGCAATCAGCCCCAGCATTTT,CASSRLPPAANPLYSNQPQHF
-,TRBD2,TRBJ2-1,TRBV5-6,TGTGCCAGCAGCTTGGGTTTTGCGGGAGGAACCAATGAGCAGTTCTTC,CASSLGFAGGTNEQFF